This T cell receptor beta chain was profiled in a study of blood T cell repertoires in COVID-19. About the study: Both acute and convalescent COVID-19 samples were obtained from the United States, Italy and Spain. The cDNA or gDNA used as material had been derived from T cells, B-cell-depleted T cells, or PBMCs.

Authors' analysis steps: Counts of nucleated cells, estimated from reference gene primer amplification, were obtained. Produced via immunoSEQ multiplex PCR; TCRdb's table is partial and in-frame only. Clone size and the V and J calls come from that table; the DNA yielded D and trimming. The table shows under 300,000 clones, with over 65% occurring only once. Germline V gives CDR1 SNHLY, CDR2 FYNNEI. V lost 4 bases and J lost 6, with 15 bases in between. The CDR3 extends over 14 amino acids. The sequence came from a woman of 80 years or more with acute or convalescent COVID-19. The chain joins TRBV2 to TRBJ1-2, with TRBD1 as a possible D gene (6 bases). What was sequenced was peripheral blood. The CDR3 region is CASSVFGAGDGYTF. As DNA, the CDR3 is TGTGCCAGCAGTGTATTCGGGGCAGGGGATGGCTACACCTTC.